Following are 24 T cell receptor beta chains from one sample sequenced in a study of cytomegalovirus exposure and HLA in healthy donors (dated by TCRdb to the late 2010s). The protocol used for the library was the immunoSEQ multiplex PCR assay. What TCRdb holds here is the immuneACCESS table cut down to in-frame rearrangements. Part of the clones is not present; checked against another copy, under half of the missing clones reflect an unresolved V gene, and the others are unexplained. This sample comprises some 350,000 clones, around 87% of them detected only once. Of the sample, roughly 1.1% falls within the top ten clones. Sequenced material: PBMCs. All receptors come from a woman aged 25 to 39 in good health and CMV-seropositive.

The chain has TRBV5-1 and TRBJ2-2; 10 bases agree with TRBD2. The germline V gene has CDR1 SGHRS and CDR2 YFSETQ. The trim removed 0 bases at V and 5 bases at J, leaving 1 base unmatched. This CDR3 is 15 amino acids long. CDR3 sequence: CASSLEGLATGELFF. CDR3 sequence (DNA): TGCGCCAGCAGCTTGGAGGGACTAGCGACCGGGGAGCTGTTTTTT.

V and J are TRBV5-1 and TRBJ1-2; 7 bases line up with TRBD1. With V trimmed by 0 bases and J by 3 bases, 8 bases remained unmatched. The CDR3 is made up of 16 amino acids. The germline V gene has CDR1 SGHRS and CDR2 YFSETQ. CDR3 sequence: CASSLVAGGRDYGYTF. The CDR3 DNA reads as TGCGCCAGCAGCTTGGTGGCAGGGGGTCGAGACTATGGCTACACCTTC. The full variable domain, in which reference TRBV5-1 and TRBJ1-2 provide the parts outside the CDR3, is KAGVTQTPRYLIKTRGQQVTLSCSPISGHRSVSWYQQTPGQGLQFLFEYFSETQRNKGNFPGRFSGRQFSNSRSEMNVSTLELGDSALYLCASSLVAGGRDYGYTFGSGTRLTVV.

The CDR3 sequence is CASTSGKDEKLFF. CDR3 DNA: TGTGCCAGCACCTCAGGGAAGGATGAAAAACTGTTTTTT. The V gene is TRBV28, the J gene TRBJ1-4; D possibly corresponds to TRBD1 (5 bases). CDR1 is MDHEN and CDR2 is SYDVKM in the germline V gene. The V gene lost 7 bases and the J gene lost 6 bases, with 12 bases spanning the gap. This CDR3 is 13 amino acids long. Filled out from reference TRBV28 and TRBJ1-4, the complete variable domain reads DVKVTQSSRYLVKRTGEKVFLECVQDMDHENMFWYRQDPGLGLRLIYFSYDVKMKEKGDIPEGYSVSREKKERFSLILESASTNQTSMYLCASTSGKDEKLFFGSGTQLSVL.

The chain recombines TRBV6-6 with TRBJ1-1; D might be TRBD1 (6 bases). The length of the CDR3 is 14 residues. Trimming left V 5 bases short and J 0 bases short, with 10 bases between. The V gene's germline CDR1 is MNHNY and CDR2 SVGAGI (reference sequence). CDR3 nucleotides: TGTGCCAGCAGTCGACAGGCCTTGAACACTGAAGCTTTCTTT. It specifies CASSRQALNTEAFF.

This clone was seen a single time. The rearrangement uses TRBV30 and TRBJ2-1, with TRBD1 identical over 9 bases. CDR1 is GTSNPN and CDR2 is SVGIG in the germline V gene (reference sequence). The CDR3 has 14 amino acids. The trim removed 4 bases at V and 5 bases at J, leaving 6 bases unmatched. The CDR3 nucleotides are TGTGCCTGGATGACCGGGACAGGGAACAATGAGCAGTTCTTC. Protein product: CAWMTGTGNNEQFF.

V and J are TRBV2 and TRBJ1-4, with D possibly TRBD1 on 5 matching bases. Germline V gene data show CDR1 as SNHLY and CDR2 as FYNNEI. V was pared by 8 bases and J by 0 bases, with 22 bases between. This CDR3 region has 18 residues. The CDR3 here is CASVKSGVLSATNEKLFF. CDR3 DNA sequence: TGTGCCAGCGTCAAGTCGGGGGTCCTCTCTGCAACTAATGAAAAACTGTTTTTT.

The gene calls are TRBV6-1 and TRBJ1-1; 9 nucleotides line up with TRBD1. In germline, CDR1 is MNHNS, CDR2 SASEGT. The length of the CDR3 is 13 residues. Unmatched junction bases numbered 4, after V lost 6 bases and J lost 5 bases. DNA of the CDR3: TGTGCCAGCAGACGACAGGGGGGGACTGAAGCTTTCTTT. It translates to CASRRQGGTEAFF.

V is TRBV19 and J is TRBJ1-2; the match to TRBD1 covers 8 bases. Trimming at V came to 6 bases and at J to 4 bases, leaving 13 bases not matched to a gene. The CDR3 runs to 16 residues. Germline lookup yields CDR1 LNHDA and CDR2 SQIVND (reference sequence). This CDR3 is CASSQIRGHGTYGYTF. In nucleotides, the CDR3 is TGTGCCAGTAGCCAGATCAGGGGGCACGGTACCTATGGCTACACCTTC.

The chain combines TRBV5-4 with TRBJ2-5; 7 nucleotides agree with TRBD2. The CDR3 consists of 16 residues. V lost 0 bases to trimming and J lost 4 bases; unmatched junction nucleotides: 9. Germline V gene sequence: CDR1 SGHNT, CDR2 YYREEE (reference sequence). CDR3 coding DNA: TGTGCCAGCAGCTTGGGGGGGACTAAGTTCATAGAGACCCAGTACTTC. This codes for CASSLGGTKFIETQYF.

This chain joins TRBV5-4 and TRBJ1-6; D might be TRBD1 (5 bases). This CDR3 has 18 residues. Germline assignment: CDR1 SGHNT and CDR2 YYREEE (reference sequence). Trimming removed 0 bases at V and 0 bases at J, with 13 bases between. CDR3 loop: CASSLGGPKSSYNSPLHF. The CDR3 region has the DNA TGTGCCAGCAGCTTGGGGGGACCCAAGAGCTCCTATAATTCACCCCTCCACTTT. The full variable domain, its missing parts supplied by reference TRBV5-4 and TRBJ1-6, is ETGVTQSPTHLIKTRGQQVTLRCSSQSGHNTVSWYQQALGQGPQFIFQYYREEENGRGNFPPRFSGLQFPNYSSELNVNALELDDSALYLCASSLGGPKSSYNSPLHFGNGTRLTVT.

The chain links TRBV5-1 to TRBJ2-7; 14 bases are a match to TRBD2. Looked up from germline, CDR1 is SGHRS and CDR2 is YFSETQ. The CDR3 is 15 amino acids. V lost 4 bases and J lost 6; bases outside the gene matches: 6. CDR3 residues: CASSDGLAGGFEQYF. The CDR3 DNA is TGCGCCAGCAGCGACGGACTAGCGGGGGGTTTCGAGCAGTACTTC.

This chain connects TRBV5-1 to TRBJ2-3, with D hard to call. Trimming took 4 bases from V and 2 from J, leaving 5 bases between them. The CDR3 consists of 12 residues. CDR1 SGHRS and CDR2 YFSETQ come from the germline V gene. The CDR3, as DNA: TGCGCCAGCAGCGTATTCACAGATACGCAGTATTTT. It codes for CASSVFTDTQYF.

The chain links TRBV7-7 to TRBJ2-7; 9 positions match TRBD1. After removal of 1 base from V and 1 base from J, the junction contained 2 bases not matched to a gene. This CDR3 is 15 amino acids long. In germline, CDR1 is SSHAT, CDR2 FNYEAQ (reference sequence). Here the CDR3 reads CASSLDGTGSYEQYF. The CDR3 DNA is TGTGCCAGCAGCTTAGATGGGACAGGGTCCTACGAGCAGTACTTC.

The V gene is TRBV15, the J gene TRBJ2-7; unclear D gene. CDR3 length: 15 amino acids. Germline lookup yields CDR1 LNHNV and CDR2 YYDKDF (reference sequence). The V end lost 0 bases, the J end lost 3 bases, and 12 bases lay between the germline ends. CDR3 nucleotides: TGTGCCACCAGCAGAGATCTTGGGCTTGTCTACGAGCAGTACTTC. Translating it yields CATSRDLGLVYEQYF.

This rearrangement joins TRBV9 to TRBJ2-4; 12 nucleotides line up with TRBD1. Germline CDR1 is SGDLS and CDR2 is YYNGEE. V was clipped by 3 bases and J by 6 bases; unmatched bases: 7. This CDR3 contains 16 residues. The CDR3 loop is CASSGTGTGGGNIQYF. The CDR3 bases are TGTGCCAGCAGCGGGACCGGGACAGGGGGCGGAAACATTCAGTACTTC.

The chain links TRBV19 to TRBJ1-3, with D unclear. Trimming stripped 3 bases from V and 0 bases from J, with 9 bases between. This CDR3 contains 15 residues. CDR1 and CDR2 from the germline V gene are LNHDA and SQIVND (reference sequence). DNA of the CDR3: TGTGCCAGTAGTATCAGACGGCCCTCTGGAAACACCATATATTTT. This encodes CASSIRRPSGNTIYF.

This chain uses TRBV6-5 with TRBJ2-1; D not resolved. The germline gives CDR1 MNHEY, CDR2 SVGAGI. Trimming removed 0 bases at V and 10 bases at J, with 13 bases between. The CDR3 loop spans 14 amino acids. CDR3 sequence: CASSYSITVVEQFF. CDR3 sequence (DNA): TGTGCCAGCAGTTACTCGATAACGGTCGTGGAGCAGTTCTTC.

The table lists this clone with a count of one. The chain couples TRBV7-2 to TRBJ2-1; D unresolved. Deletions cut 5 bases from V and 15 bases from J, with 5 bases between. CDR3 length equals 8 residues. The V gene's germline CDR1 is SGHTA and CDR2 FQGNSA. DNA of the CDR3: TGTGCCAGCAGCGACCGGTTCTTC. It codes for CASSDRFF.

This rearrangement joins TRBV27 to TRBJ2-7, with D possibly TRBD2 on 5 matching bases. CDR3 length: 13 amino acids. V dropped 8 bases and J dropped 1 base, with 12 bases sitting between them. Germline-derived CDR1 and CDR2 are MNHEY and SMNVEV (reference sequence). CDR3 amino acids: CASAAGLSYEQYF. The CDR3 DNA is TGTGCCAGCGCCGCGGGTCTTTCCTACGAGCAGTACTTC.

The sample holds one count of this clone. The J gene is TRBJ2-7, the V gene TRBV5-1, with TRBD2 matching 9 bases. The CDR3 loop spans 17 amino acids. The junction had 8 bases not matched to a gene; V was cut back by 0 bases and J by 1 base. Germline assignment: CDR1 SGHRS and CDR2 YFSETQ. The CDR3 DNA reads TGCGCCAGCAGCTTGGAGGCCCTAGCGGGACTTTCCTACGAGCAGTACTTC. Amino acid sequence: CASSLEALAGLSYEQYF. Drawing the rest from reference TRBV5-1 and TRBJ2-7, the complete variable domain is KAGVTQTPRYLIKTRGQQVTLSCSPISGHRSVSWYQQTPGQGLQFLFEYFSETQRNKGNFPGRFSGRQFSNSRSEMNVSTLELGDSALYLCASSLEALAGLSYEQYFGPGTRLTVT.

The J gene is TRBJ2-1, the V gene TRBV13; D is ambiguous. Between the trimmed V and J ends, which lost 3 bases and 9 bases, there was a span of 9 bases. CDR1 is PRHDT, CDR2 FYEKMQ, per germline (reference sequence). The CDR3 is 12 amino acids. The CDR3 DNA sequence: TGTGCCAGCAGCTTGAGCTTCGGTGAGCAGTTCTTC. It specifies CASSLSFGEQFF.

The chain carries TRBV4-3 and TRBJ2-3; 9 nucleotides match TRBD2. Germline CDR1 reads LGHNA; CDR2 reads YSLEER. V shed 0 bases and J 6 bases; nucleotides not matched to a gene: 4. This CDR3 is built from 15 residues. The CDR3 DNA follows: TGCGCCAGCAGCCAAGATCTAGCGGGGAGGGATACGCAGTATTTT. Its translation is CASSQDLAGRDTQYF.

The genes are TRBV6-1 and TRBJ2-7, with 12 bases fitting TRBD2. This CDR3 is built from 16 residues. V shed 3 bases and J 2 bases; nucleotides not matched to a gene: 5. From germline, CDR1 is MNHNS and CDR2 SASEGT. The CDR3: CASSETSGGAAYEQYF. The CDR3 nucleotides are TGTGCCAGCAGTGAGACTAGCGGGGGCGCAGCCTACGAGCAGTACTTC.

The rearrangement uses TRBV27 and TRBJ2-2; weak D call: TRBD1 (6 bases). The germline CDR1 and CDR2 sequences are MNHEY and SMNVEV (reference sequence). V lost 7 bases and J 5 bases, leaving 17 bases between the germline ends. The CDR3 runs 15 residues. CDR3 sequence (DNA): TGTGCCAGCACTGCTTTGGGGGCTGGGACCGGGGAGCTGTTTTTT. Its translation is CASTALGAGTGELFF.